The 17 T cell receptor beta chains presented below share a single source sample, sequenced in a study of fetal regulatory T cell absence and autoimmunity. Sequenced by immunoSEQ multiplex PCR; TCRdb stores in-frame clones only, minus some. The profile shows 95,000 or so clones, 72% of them singletons. What was sequenced was pancreas tissue. All receptors come from a male donor with IPEX syndrome.

The chain links TRBV7-2 to TRBJ2-3; 10 bases are shared with TRBD2. Germline V gene lookup returns CDR1 SGHTA and CDR2 FQGNSA. With 2 bases clipped from V and 1 base from J, the junction kept 3 bases outside the gene matches. This CDR3 is 16 amino acids long. The CDR3 DNA reads as TGTGCCAGCAGCTTACGGAGCGGGGGGGGCACAGATACGCAGTATTTT. Encoded protein: CASSLRSGGGTDTQYF.

The gene calls are TRBV28 and TRBJ2-1, with D maybe TRBD2 (5 bases). CDR1 and CDR2 from the germline V gene are MDHEN and SYDVKM. The CDR3 sequence is 19 residues long. Trimming pared 0 bases from V and 0 bases from J, leaving 18 bases between. The CDR3 is CASSLWWLAEIFSYNEQFF. CDR3 nucleotide sequence: TGTGCCAGCAGTTTATGGTGGCTAGCTGAAATTTTCTCCTACAATGAGCAGTTCTTC. The full variable domain, with the rest looked up from reference TRBV28 and TRBJ2-1, is DVKVTQSSRYLVKRTGEKVFLECVQDMDHENMFWYRQDPGLGLRLIYFSYDVKMKEKGDIPEGYSVSREKKERFSLILESASTNQTSMYLCASSLWWLAEIFSYNEQFFGPGTRLTVL.

The chain combines TRBV4-3 with TRBJ2-2; D unresolved. The ends were cut back, 0 bases at V and 5 bases at J, with 16 bases in the middle. CDR1 is LGHNA and CDR2 is YSLEER in the germline V gene. CDR3 length equals 17 residues. In DNA form, the CDR3 reads TGCGCCAGCAGCCAAGATACCGCCGGTGGTGGTACCGGGGAGCTGTTTTTT. Translated, it gives CASSQDTAGGGTGELFF.

CDR3 in DNA: TGTGCCAGCACCGAGACTTTGGGGACCACAGATACGCAGTATTTT. Translating it yields CASTETLGTTDTQYF. The chain joins TRBV27 to TRBJ2-3, with D perhaps being TRBD1 or TRBD2 (5 bases each). The CDR3 spans 15 residues. The V and J ends lost 7 bases and 2 bases respectively, with 16 bases between them. The germline CDR1 and CDR2 sequences are MNHEY and SMNVEV (reference sequence).

This chain links TRBV7-9 with TRBJ1-3; D is unresolved. V was cut by 2 bases and J by 0 bases, with 8 bases left in between. CDR1 is SEHNR and CDR2 is FQNEAQ in the germline V gene (reference sequence). This CDR3 is 15 amino acids long. This CDR3 reads CASSLISPSGNTIYF. In DNA, the CDR3 is TGTGCCAGCAGCTTAATTTCTCCCTCTGGAAACACCATATATTTT.

The chain links TRBV29-1 to TRBJ2-3; tentatively, D is TRBD2 (7 bases). Per the germline V gene, CDR1 is SQVTM and CDR2 is ANQGSEA. The CDR3 is 14 residues long. Trimming left V 3 bases short and J 1 base short, with 11 bases between. The CDR3 loop reads CSVDGGARTDTQYF. Written as DNA, the CDR3 is TGCAGCGTTGATGGGGGGGCGCGCACAGATACGCAGTATTTT.

Remarks on this clone: The junction differs from germline at one of its ends, possibly a read error. The chain combines TRBV7-6 with TRBJ2-5; D is unresolved. The CDR3 is 14 residues long. Germline V gene data show CDR1 as SGHVS and CDR2 as FNYEAQ. The CDR3 nucleotides read TGTGCCAGCAGCTTAGCTCCTCACCAGGAGACCCAGTACTTC. Translation gives CASSLAPHQETQYF.

The V call is TRBV5-6, the J call TRBJ2-2; D is ambiguous. The CDR3 is 14 residues long. Germline-derived CDR1 and CDR2 are SGHDT and YYEEEE. V was trimmed by 2 bases and J by 6 bases, leaving 11 bases between them. The CDR3 DNA sequence: TGTGCCAGCAGCTTAGGTAATGTGGCCGGGGAGCTGTTTTTT. It translates to CASSLGNVAGELFF.

The chain is built from TRBV4-3 and TRBJ2-7; 8 positions agree with TRBD2. With V trimmed by 1 base and J by 9 bases, 5 bases remained unmatched. Germline CDR1 is LGHNA and CDR2 is YSLEER. The CDR3 is 13 amino acids. CDR3 protein: CASSQGLAGWQYF. In nucleotides, the CDR3 is TGCGCCAGCAGCCAAGGATTAGCGGGGTGGCAGTACTTC.

This sequence joins TRBV12-5 and TRBJ2-7; D is possibly TRBD1 or TRBD2 (5 bases each). The V end was cut by 0 bases, the J end by 2 bases, with 23 bases between. Germline lookup yields CDR1 LGHNT and CDR2 FRNRAP. This CDR3 comprises 19 residues. Here the CDR3 reads CASGLVPTGPSVLPYEQYF. CDR3 coding DNA: TGTGCTAGTGGTTTGGTACCCACGGGGCCGTCCGTCCTTCCCTACGAGCAGTACTTC.

The genes are TRBV4-3 and TRBJ2-6, with 14 bases aligning to TRBD2. Unmatched junction bases numbered 6, after V lost 4 bases and J lost 1 base. This CDR3 spans 19 amino acids. The germline CDR1 and CDR2 sequences are LGHNA and YSLEER. The CDR3 DNA is TGCGCCAGCAGCCGTTGGACTAGCGGGGGGAGATCTGGGGCCAACGTCCTGACTTTC. It encodes CASSRWTSGGRSGANVLTF.

The genes are TRBV6-5 and TRBJ2-5, with a weak D call TRBD2 (5 bases). This CDR3 comprises 12 residues. Germline V CDR1 and CDR2: MNHEY, SVGAGI. The V end lost 6 bases, the J end lost 4 bases, and 9 bases lay between the germline ends. In DNA form, the CDR3 reads TGTGCCAGCAGGAGTGAGGGAGAGACCCAGTACTTC. Translating it yields CASRSEGETQYF.

This sequence joins TRBV4-1 and TRBJ1-5, with D perhaps TRBD1 (5 bases). Germline V gene data show CDR1 as MGHRA and CDR2 as YSYEKL. With 0 bases removed from V and 4 bases from J, the gap between germline ends came to 7 bases. The CDR3 runs 14 residues. The CDR3 DNA is TGCGCCAGCAGCCAAGAATGGGGGAATCAGCCCCAGCATTTT. This gives the protein CASSQEWGNQPQHF.

J is TRBJ1-3 and V is TRBV2, with a weak D call TRBD1 (6 bases). CDR3 length: 15 amino acids. Germline loops: CDR1 SNHLY, CDR2 FYNNEI. Trimming took 3 bases from V and 3 from J, leaving 12 bases between them. CDR3 in amino acids: CASSDPGAGGNTIYF. The CDR3 DNA reads TGTGCCAGCAGTGATCCGGGGGCGGGTGGAAACACCATATATTTT.

V and J are TRBV5-8 and TRBJ2-7; 15 bases agree with TRBD2. The CDR3 totals 17 residues. The junction had 9 bases not matched to a gene; V was cut back by 4 bases and J by 4 bases. Germline-derived CDR1 and CDR2 are SGHTS and YDEGEE. The CDR3, as DNA: TGTGCCAGCAGCGGCGGACTAGCGGGGGGGCTGGTATACGAGCAGTACTTC. Amino acids: CASSGGLAGGLVYEQYF. The whole variable domain, remainder taken from reference TRBV5-8 and TRBJ2-7, is EAGVTQSPTHLIKTRGQQATLRCSPISGHTSVYWYQQALGLGLQFLLWYDEGEERNRGNFPPRFSGRQFPNYSSELNVNALELEDSALYLCASSGGLAGGLVYEQYFGPGTRLTVT.

This rearrangement joins TRBV2 to TRBJ2-3, with D possibly TRBD2 on 5 matching bases. The CDR3 contains 15 residues. Germline V gene lookup returns CDR1 SNHLY and CDR2 FYNNEI. V lost 6 bases to trimming and J lost 0 bases, with 13 bases between them. CDR3 sequence (DNA): TGTGCCAGCAGGGATTGGACTGACAGCACAGATACGCAGTATTTT. It codes for CASRDWTDSTDTQYF. Variable domain in full (rest from reference TRBV2 and TRBJ2-3): EPEVTQTPSHQVTQMGQEVILRCVPISNHLYFYWYRQILGQKVEFLVSFYNNEISEKSEIFDDQFSVERPDGSNFTLKIRSTKLEDSAMYFCASRDWTDSTDTQYFGPGTRLTVL.

The rearrangement links TRBV30 to TRBJ2-1, with TRBD2 matching 8 bases. The V gene's germline CDR1 is GTSNPN and CDR2 SVGIG (reference sequence). The CDR3 loop spans 14 amino acids. The V and J ends lost 2 bases and 0 bases, in that order; junction bases with no gene match: 0. CDR3 residues: CAWSSGSSYNEQFF. As DNA, the CDR3 is TGTGCCTGGAGTAGCGGGAGCTCCTACAATGAGCAGTTCTTC.